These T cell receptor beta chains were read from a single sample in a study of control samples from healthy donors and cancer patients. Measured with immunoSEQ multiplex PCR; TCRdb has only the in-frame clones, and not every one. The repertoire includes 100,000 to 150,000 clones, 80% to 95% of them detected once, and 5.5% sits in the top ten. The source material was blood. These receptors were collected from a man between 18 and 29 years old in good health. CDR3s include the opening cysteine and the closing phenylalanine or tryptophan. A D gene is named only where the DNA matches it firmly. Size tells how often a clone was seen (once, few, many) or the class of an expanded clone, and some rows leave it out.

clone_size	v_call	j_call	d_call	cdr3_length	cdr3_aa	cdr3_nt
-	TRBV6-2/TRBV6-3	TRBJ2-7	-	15	CASSYPGKRPYGQYF	TGTGCCAGCAGTTACCCCGGGAAACGGCCCTACGGGCAGTACTTC
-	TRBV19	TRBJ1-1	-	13	CASSISGDTEAFF	TGTGCCAGTAGTATTTCGGGGGACACTGAAGCTTTCTTT
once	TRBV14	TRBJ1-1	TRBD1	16	CASSLDRVDLNTEAFF	TGTGCCAGCAGCCTGGACAGGGTCGATTTGAACACTGAAGCTTTCTTT
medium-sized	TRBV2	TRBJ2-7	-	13	CASSNWAGHEQYF	TGTGCCAGCTCTAATTGGGCAGGGCACGAGCAGTACTTC
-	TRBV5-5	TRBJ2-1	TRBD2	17	CASSRTVSGGAINEQFF	TGTGCCAGCAGCAGAACGGTTAGCGGGGGGGCTATCAATGAGCAGTTCTTC
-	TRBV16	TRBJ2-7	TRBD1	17	CASSQLIGQGTSYEQYF	TGTGCCAGCAGCCAATTAATAGGACAGGGAACTTCCTACGAGCAGTACTTC
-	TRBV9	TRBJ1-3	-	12	CASSFSRNTIYF	TGTGCCAGCAGCTTCAGCCGAAACACCATATATTTT
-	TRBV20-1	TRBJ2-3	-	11	CSAQVEDTQYF	TGCAGTGCCCAGGTGGAAGATACGCAGTATTTT
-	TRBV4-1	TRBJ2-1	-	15	CASSQDSRRYNEQFF	TGCGCCAGCAGCCAAGATTCCCGTCGCTACAATGAGCAGTTCTTC
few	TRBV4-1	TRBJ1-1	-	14	CASSQDEPNQRAFF	TGCGCCAGCAGCCAAGATGAACCTAACCAGAGGGCTTTCTTT
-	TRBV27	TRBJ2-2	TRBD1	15	CASKRTGGNTGELFF	TGTGCCAGCAAACGGACAGGGGGCAACACCGGGGAGCTGTTTTTT
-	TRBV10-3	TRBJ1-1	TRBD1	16	CAISSGQGLRNTEAFF	TGTGCCATCTCGAGTGGACAGGGGTTGAGGAACACTGAAGCTTTCTTT
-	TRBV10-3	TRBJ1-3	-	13	CALRGASGNTIYF	TGTGCCCTACGGGGGGCCTCTGGAAACACCATATATTTT
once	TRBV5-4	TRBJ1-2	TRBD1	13	CASRTGGTYGYTF	TGTGCCAGCAGAACAGGGGGAACCTATGGCTACACCTTC
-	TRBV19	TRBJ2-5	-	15	CASSKRSNPQETQYF	TGTGCCAGTAGTAAGCGGTCCAACCCGCAAGAGACCCAGTACTTC
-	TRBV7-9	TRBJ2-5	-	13	CASSEGLQETQYF	TGTGCCAGCAGCGAGGGACTCCAAGAGACCCAGTACTTC
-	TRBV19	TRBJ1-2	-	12	CASSMTNYGYTF	TGTGCCAGTAGTATGACAAACTATGGCTACACCTTC
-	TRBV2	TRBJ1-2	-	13	CASRPNPGGGYTF	TGTGCCAGCAGACCCAATCCGGGGGGTGGCTACACCTTC
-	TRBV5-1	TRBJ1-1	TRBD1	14	CASSAGTANTEAFF	TGCGCCAGCAGCGCCGGGACAGCGAACACTGAAGCTTTCTTT
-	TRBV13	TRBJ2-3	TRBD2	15	CASSTSGPLTDTQYF	TGTGCCAGCAGCACTAGCGGACCCCTCACAGATACGCAGTATTTT
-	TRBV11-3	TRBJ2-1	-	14	CASSLGQGYNEQFF	TGTGCCAGCAGCTTAGGCCAGGGCTACAATGAGCAGTTCTTC
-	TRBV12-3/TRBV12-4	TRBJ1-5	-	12	CASSLRDQPQHF	TGTGCCAGCAGTTTAAGGGATCAGCCCCAGCATTTT
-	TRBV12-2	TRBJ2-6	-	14	CASRFGSGANVLTF	-
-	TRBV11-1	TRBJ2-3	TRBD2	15	CASSFGGGAGDTQYF	TGTGCCAGCAGCTTCGGCGGGGGGGCCGGAGATACGCAGTATTTT
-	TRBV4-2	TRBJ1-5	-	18	CASSQVIRGPRGNQPQHF	TGTGCCAGCAGCCAAGTGATACGGGGCCCAAGGGGCAATCAGCCCCAGCATTTT
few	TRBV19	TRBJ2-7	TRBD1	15	CASSSGTGPSYEQYF	TGTGCCAGTAGTTCCGGGACAGGGCCCTCCTACGAGCAGTACTTC
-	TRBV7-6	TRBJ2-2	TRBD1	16	CASSFGTGLSTGELFF	TGTGCCAGCAGCTTCGGGACAGGGTTAAGCACCGGGGAGCTGTTTTTT